These T cell receptor beta chains were read from a single sample in a study of cytomegalovirus exposure and HLA in healthy donors. Libraries were prepared by immunoSEQ multiplex PCR; TCRdb keeps only in-frame clonotypes and omits some of them. The profile shows about 95,000 clones, 76% of them singletons. Sequencing used PBMCs. The origin of the receptors is a man aged 25-45 years in good health and CMV-seropositive. Both conserved end residues are part of each CDR3. Each record gives: V gene, D gene, clone size, J gene, CDR3 protein, CDR3 DNA. A D gene is named only where the DNA matches it firmly. The listing skips clone size in some rows; elsewhere it reads once, few, many or a size class.

TRBV11-2	.	.	TRBJ1-2	CASSLAQRTVHGYTF	TGTGCCAGCAGCTTAGCCCAAAGGACAGTTCATGGCTACACCTTC
TRBV19	.	.	TRBJ2-2	CASSGQGNTGELFF	.
TRBV19	TRBD1	.	TRBJ2-1	CASSMDRGSYNEQFF	TGTGCCAGTAGTATGGACAGGGGCTCCTACAATGAGCAGTTCTTC
TRBV7-3	TRBD1	.	TRBJ2-2	CASRKGAGVTGELFF	TGTGCCAGCAGAAAGGGGGCAGGGGTTACCGGGGAGCTGTTTTTT
TRBV28	.	.	TRBJ1-2	CASSPTVYGYTF	TGTGCCAGCAGTCCGACAGTGTATGGCTACACCTTC
TRBV7-6	TRBD1	.	TRBJ2-3	CASSSTGNTDTQYF	TGTGCCAGCAGCTCGACAGGGAACACAGATACGCAGTATTTT
TRBV9	TRBD1	.	TRBJ1-6	CASNRGGSYNSPLHF	TGTGCCAGCAACAGGGGGGGCTCCTATAATTCACCCCTCCACTTT
TRBV7-8	.	.	TRBJ1-5	CASRRGGQGSNQPQHF	TGTGCCAGCAGACGGGGAGGGCAGGGGAGCAATCAGCCCCAGCATTTT
TRBV10-3	.	.	TRBJ2-2	CAISESTSPGELFF	TGTGCCATCAGTGAGTCGACTAGTCCCGGGGAGCTGTTTTTT
TRBV6-5	TRBD1	few	TRBJ2-7	CASSYRTGDSEEYF	TGTGCCAGCAGCTACCGGACAGGGGACTCCGAGGAGTACTTC
TRBV5-1	.	.	TRBJ2-7	CASSVYRFQAYEQYF	TGCGCCAGCAGCGTCTACAGGTTCCAAGCCTACGAGCAGTACTTC
TRBV14	.	.	TRBJ2-3	CASSQVRGGWGDTQYF	TGTGCCAGCAGCCAAGTGAGGGGAGGATGGGGAGATACGCAGTATTTT
TRBV6-1	TRBD2	.	TRBJ2-1	CASSDRTSGGSSYNEQFF	TGTGCCAGCAGTGATCGGACTAGCGGGGGGAGCTCCTACAATGAGCAGTTCTTC
TRBV6-1	.	once	TRBJ1-1	CASKGHAKNTEAFF	TGTGCCAGCAAGGGGCACGCCAAGAACACTGAAGCTTTCTTT
TRBV6-5	TRBD2	.	TRBJ2-7	CASSRPGGRADEQYF	TGTGCCAGCAGCCGTCCTGGCGGGAGGGCCGACGAGCAGTACTTC
TRBV30	TRBD1	few	TRBJ2-5	CAWSVQGAETQYF	TGTGCCTGGAGTGTACAGGGGGCTGAGACCCAGTACTTC
TRBV30	.	few	TRBJ1-1	CAWSKISYTEAFF	TGTGCCTGGAGTAAAATCTCTTACACTGAAGCTTTCTTT
TRBV9	TRBD2	.	TRBJ2-3	CASSVRSGISDTQYF	TGTGCCAGCAGCGTAAGAAGCGGGATCTCAGATACGCAGTATTTT
TRBV28	.	.	TRBJ2-7	CASSFDSIISSYEQYF	TGTGCCAGCAGTTTCGACAGTATAATAAGCTCCTACGAGCAGTACTTC
TRBV7-9	TRBD1	.	TRBJ1-1	CASSLHGTANTEAFF	TGTGCCAGCAGCTTGCATGGGACAGCGAACACTGAAGCTTTCTTT
TRBV27	.	.	TRBJ1-5	CASSFRGGNQPQHF	TGTGCCAGCAGTTTCCGGGGTGGCAATCAGCCCCAGCATTTT
TRBV5-1	.	.	TRBJ2-3	CASSFLATDTQYF	TGCGCCAGCAGCTTCTTAGCCACGGATACGCAGTATTTT
TRBV6-5	.	.	TRBJ1-1	CASTRQAESEAFF	TGTGCCAGCACTCGACAGGCGGAATCGGAAGCTTTCTTT
TRBV28	.	.	TRBJ1-4	CASSFGGKLFF	TGTGCCAGCAGTTTTGGGGGGAAACTGTTTTTT
TRBV6-1	.	.	TRBJ2-3	CASSEWTAQYRDTQYF	TGTGCCAGCAGTGAATGGACAGCCCAATATAGGGATACGCAGTATTTT
TRBV1	.	.	TRBJ2-5	CTSSQAGGRGETQYF	TGCACCAGCAGCCAAGCCGGCGGGAGGGGGGAGACCCAGTACTTC
TRBV10-3	TRBD1	.	TRBJ2-2	CAISAGTGSTGELFF	TGTGCCATCAGCGCCGGGACAGGGAGCACCGGGGAGCTGTTTTTT
TRBV27	.	.	TRBJ1-1	CASSLGRVNTEAFF	TGTGCCAGCAGTTTAGGCAGGGTGAACACTGAAGCTTTCTTT
TRBV7-3	TRBD2	.	TRBJ2-1	CASRAQRDPYNEQFF	TGTGCCAGCAGGGCCCAGCGGGATCCCTACAATGAGCAGTTCTTC
TRBV19	.	.	TRBJ1-1	CASRIQGSLDTEAFF	TGTGCCAGTAGAATACAGGGAAGCTTGGACACTGAAGCTTTCTTT
TRBV6-4	.	.	TRBJ1-4	CASSDSSGNIGKLFF	TGTGCCAGCAGTGACTCCTCGGGGAATATCGGAAAACTGTTTTTT
TRBV10-3	.	.	TRBJ2-2	CAISVDRGNTGELFF	TGTGCCATCAGTGTAGATCGGGGGAACACCGGGGAGCTGTTTTTT
TRBV19	TRBD2	.	TRBJ2-1	CASSPGLADEQFF	TGTGCCAGTAGTCCAGGACTAGCCGATGAGCAGTTCTTC
TRBV6-1	.	.	TRBJ1-4	CASSEVPYRTVEKLFF	TGTGCCAGCAGTGAAGTGCCGTATAGGACAGTAGAAAAACTGTTTTTT
TRBV28	.	.	TRBJ1-1	CASSWAGPEAFF	TGTGCCAGCAGTTGGGCGGGGCCTGAAGCTTTCTTT
TRBV14	TRBD1	few	TRBJ2-2	CASSHDDRGVFF	TGTGCCAGCAGCCATGATGACAGGGGGGTGTTTTTT
TRBV29-1	TRBD2	few	TRBJ2-1	CSTGLAVYNEQFF	TGCAGCACGGGACTAGCGGTCTACAATGAGCAGTTCTTC
TRBV7-2	.	.	TRBJ2-1	CASSLGGGPANEQFF	TGTGCCAGCAGCTTAGGGGGGGGGCCTGCCAATGAGCAGTTCTTC
TRBV19	TRBD2	.	TRBJ2-1	CASSIHPSTSGKDYNEQFF	TGTGCCAGTAGTATCCACCCATCGACTAGCGGGAAAGACTACAATGAGCAGTTCTTC
TRBV7-3	TRBD1	.	TRBJ2-5	CASSLGVGQGQETQYF	TGTGCCAGCAGCTTAGGGGTGGGACAGGGGCAAGAGACCCAGTACTTC
TRBV15	.	.	TRBJ2-5	CATSRVGRTQYF	TGTGCCACCAGCAGAGTGGGGCGAACCCAGTACTTC
TRBV7-9	.	.	TRBJ1-2	CASPGGTYYGYTF	TGTGCCAGCCCCGGGGGGACCTATTATGGCTACACCTTC
TRBV7-2	.	.	TRBJ2-5	CASRAGNQETQYF	TGTGCCAGCAGGGCAGGTAACCAAGAGACCCAGTACTTC
TRBV29-1	.	.	TRBJ2-5	CSVEDLPHF	TGCAGCGTTGAAGATCTTCCCCACTTC
TRBV28	.	.	TRBJ1-4	CASTPGSRNEKLFF	TGTGCCAGCACCCCCGGGTCTCGGAATGAAAAACTGTTTTTT
TRBV7-9	TRBD1	.	TRBJ1-2	CSSSFGQGLYGYTF	TGTTCCAGCAGCTTTGGACAGGGACTCTATGGCTACACCTTC
TRBV2	TRBD1	.	TRBJ2-1	CASKISQGGGNEQFF	TGTGCCAGCAAGATATCACAGGGGGGTGGCAATGAGCAGTTCTTC
TRBV6-1	.	.	TRBJ2-1	CASSENIHIEFF	TGTGCCAGCAGTGAGAATATACATATCGAGTTCTTC
TRBV29-1	.	.	TRBJ2-5	CSVEVGQYQETQYF	TGCAGCGTTGAGGTAGGACAGTACCAAGAGACCCAGTACTTC
TRBV6-1	TRBD1	.	TRBJ1-5	CASKPDRGQPQHF	TGTGCCAGCAAGCCGGACAGGGGTCAGCCCCAGCATTTT
TRBV9	.	.	TRBJ2-2	CASSVTAGAATGELFF	TGTGCCAGCAGCGTGACCGCAGGGGCAGCCACCGGGGAGCTGTTTTTT
TRBV11-1	TRBD1	few	TRBJ2-2	CASSRGQGDGELFF	TGTGCCAGCAGCCGGGGACAGGGGGACGGGGAGCTGTTTTTT
TRBV9	TRBD2	.	TRBJ2-3	CASSVVPGGDTQYF	TGTGCCAGCAGCGTAGTCCCGGGGGGAGATACGCAGTATTTT
TRBV7-9	.	.	TRBJ2-7	CASSFGHSSYEQYF	TGTGCCAGCAGCTTTGGGCACAGTAGCTACGAGCAGTACTTC
TRBV7-7	TRBD2	few	TRBJ2-5	CASGRGGAGGQETQYF	TGTGCTAGCGGCCGTGGGGGAGCGGGGGGACAAGAGACCCAGTACTTC
TRBV10-2	TRBD2	few	TRBJ2-1	CGVAGEYFEQFF	TGCGGAGTAGCGGGGGAGTACTTTGAGCAGTTCTTC
TRBV6-5	TRBD2	.	TRBJ2-4	CASGRGRENIQYF	TGTGCCAGCGGGAGAGGGAGGGAAAACATTCAGTACTTC